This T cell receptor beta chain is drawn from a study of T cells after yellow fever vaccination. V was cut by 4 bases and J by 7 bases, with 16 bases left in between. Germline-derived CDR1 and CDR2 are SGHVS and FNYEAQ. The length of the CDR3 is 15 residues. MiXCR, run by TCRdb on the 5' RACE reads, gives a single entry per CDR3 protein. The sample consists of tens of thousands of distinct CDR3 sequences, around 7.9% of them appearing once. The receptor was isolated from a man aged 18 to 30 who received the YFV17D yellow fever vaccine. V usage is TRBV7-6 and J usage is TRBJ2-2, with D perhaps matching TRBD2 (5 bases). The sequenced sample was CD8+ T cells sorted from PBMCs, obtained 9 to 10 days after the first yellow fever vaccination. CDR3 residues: CASSSDWGVGGELFF. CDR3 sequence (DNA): TGTGCCAGCAGCTCTGATTGGGGAGTAGGCGGGGAGCTGTTTTTT.